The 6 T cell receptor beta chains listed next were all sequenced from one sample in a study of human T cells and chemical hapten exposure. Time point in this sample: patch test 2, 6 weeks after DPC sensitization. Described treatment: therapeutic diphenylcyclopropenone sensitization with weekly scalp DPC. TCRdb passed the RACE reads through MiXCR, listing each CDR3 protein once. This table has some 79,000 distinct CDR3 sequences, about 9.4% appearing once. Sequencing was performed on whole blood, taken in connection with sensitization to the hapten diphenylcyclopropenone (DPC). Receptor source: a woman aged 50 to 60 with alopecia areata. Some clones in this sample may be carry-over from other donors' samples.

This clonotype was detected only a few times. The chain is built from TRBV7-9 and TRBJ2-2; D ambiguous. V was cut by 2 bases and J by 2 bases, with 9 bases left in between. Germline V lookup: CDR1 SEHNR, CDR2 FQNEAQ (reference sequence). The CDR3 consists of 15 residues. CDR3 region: CASSLQTLNTGELFF. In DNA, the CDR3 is TGTGCCAGCAGCTTACAGACACTAAACACCGGGGAGCTGTTTTTT.

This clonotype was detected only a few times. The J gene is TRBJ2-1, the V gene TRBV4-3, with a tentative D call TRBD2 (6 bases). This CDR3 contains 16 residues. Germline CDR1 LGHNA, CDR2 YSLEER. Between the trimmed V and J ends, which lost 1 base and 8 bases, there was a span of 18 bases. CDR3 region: CASSQVGGTPFHEQFF. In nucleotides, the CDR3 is TGCGCCAGCAGCCAAGTTGGCGGGACCCCCTTCCATGAGCAGTTCTTC.

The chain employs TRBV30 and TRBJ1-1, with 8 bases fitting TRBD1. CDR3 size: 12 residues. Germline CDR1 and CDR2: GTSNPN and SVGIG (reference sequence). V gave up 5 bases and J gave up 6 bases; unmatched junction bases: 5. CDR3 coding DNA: TGTGCCTGGGGAACAGGGGGGCCTGAAGCTTTCTTT. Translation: CAWGTGGPEAFF.

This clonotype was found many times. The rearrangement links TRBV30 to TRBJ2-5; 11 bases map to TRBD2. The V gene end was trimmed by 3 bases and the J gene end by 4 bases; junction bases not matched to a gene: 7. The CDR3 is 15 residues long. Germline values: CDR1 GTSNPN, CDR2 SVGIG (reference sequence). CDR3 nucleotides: TGTGCCTGGAGGGTTAGCGGGAGGGCCGGAGAGACCCAGTACTTC. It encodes CAWRVSGRAGETQYF.

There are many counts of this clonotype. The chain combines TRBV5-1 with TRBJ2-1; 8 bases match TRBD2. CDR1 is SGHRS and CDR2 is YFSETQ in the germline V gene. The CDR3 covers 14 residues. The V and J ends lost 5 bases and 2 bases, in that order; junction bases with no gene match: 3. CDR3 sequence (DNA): TGCGCCAGCAGGACTAGCGTGGCCTACAATGAGCAGTTCTTC. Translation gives CASRTSVAYNEQFF.

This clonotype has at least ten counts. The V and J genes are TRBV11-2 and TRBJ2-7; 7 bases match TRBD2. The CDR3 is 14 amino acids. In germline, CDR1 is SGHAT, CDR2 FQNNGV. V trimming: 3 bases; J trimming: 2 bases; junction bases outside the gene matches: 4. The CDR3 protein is CASSFSGPTYEQYF. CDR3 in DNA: TGTGCCAGCAGCTTTAGCGGGCCGACCTACGAGCAGTACTTC.